The entry below gives a single T cell receptor (beta chain) sequence along with its context. No antigen is known for it. This entry belongs to a study of T cells in localized non-small cell lung cancer. The study's findings and limits: In adjacent lung, a median around 52 of the top 100 tumor clones were found. Multi-region tumor sequencing was not done, so intratumor heterogeneity could not be excluded. Clonality of T cells reached its maximum in uninvolved adjacent lung, surpassing tumor.

Sequencing used immunoSEQ multiplex PCR; TCRdb keeps in-frame clones, though not all of them. The sample carries fewer than 30,000 clones, roughly 84% recorded once. This CDR3 comprises 12 residues. The germline gives CDR1 MGHDK, CDR2 SYGVNS. V lost 4 bases and J 7 bases, leaving 5 bases between the germline ends. The TCR was taken from a man aged 40 to 70 with stage III lung adenocarcinoma. Here the sequenced sample was peripheral blood mononuclear cells, taken before any cancer treatment. The chain recombines TRBV25-1 with TRBJ1-6; no firm D call. Here the CDR3 reads CASSVINSPLHF. The CDR3 nucleotides read TGTGCCAGCAGTGTGATCAATTCACCCCTCCACTTT.